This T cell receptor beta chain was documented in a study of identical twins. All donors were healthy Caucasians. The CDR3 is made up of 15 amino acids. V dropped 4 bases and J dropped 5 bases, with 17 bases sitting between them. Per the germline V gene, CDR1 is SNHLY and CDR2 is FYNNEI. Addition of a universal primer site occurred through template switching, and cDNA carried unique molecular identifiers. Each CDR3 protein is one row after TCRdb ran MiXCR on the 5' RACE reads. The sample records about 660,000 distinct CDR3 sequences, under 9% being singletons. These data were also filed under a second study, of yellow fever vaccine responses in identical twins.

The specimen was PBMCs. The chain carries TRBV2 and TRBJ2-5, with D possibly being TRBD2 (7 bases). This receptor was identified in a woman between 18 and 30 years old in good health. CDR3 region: CASSVGGTQRETQYF. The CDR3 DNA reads TGTGCCAGCAGTGTCGGGGGGACACAGCGGGAGACCCAGTACTTC.